This section outlines one T cell receptor (beta chain) sequence together with its context. The source of the sample is a study of blood T cell repertoires in COVID-19. Turning to the study itself: Acute and convalescent COVID-19 specimens originated in the United States, Italy and Spain.

The assay was immunoSEQ multiplex PCR, and TCRdb's table has in-frame clones only and misses some. The table records some 390,000 clones, 85% to 90% of them present only once. The germline CDR1 and CDR2 sequences are SGHRS and YFSETQ. There are 14 residues in the CDR3. Trimming stripped 2 bases from V and 5 bases from J, with 13 bases between. The material sequenced was PBMCs or T cells enriched from blood (not recorded which). The source is a man aged 30 to 39 who had recovered from COVID-19. The gene calls are TRBV5-1 and TRBJ2-5, with a tentative D call TRBD2 (6 bases). The CDR3 loop reads CASSFLTGVETQYF. CDR3 bases: TGCGCCAGCAGCTTCCTAACGGGGGTCGAGACCCAGTACTTC.